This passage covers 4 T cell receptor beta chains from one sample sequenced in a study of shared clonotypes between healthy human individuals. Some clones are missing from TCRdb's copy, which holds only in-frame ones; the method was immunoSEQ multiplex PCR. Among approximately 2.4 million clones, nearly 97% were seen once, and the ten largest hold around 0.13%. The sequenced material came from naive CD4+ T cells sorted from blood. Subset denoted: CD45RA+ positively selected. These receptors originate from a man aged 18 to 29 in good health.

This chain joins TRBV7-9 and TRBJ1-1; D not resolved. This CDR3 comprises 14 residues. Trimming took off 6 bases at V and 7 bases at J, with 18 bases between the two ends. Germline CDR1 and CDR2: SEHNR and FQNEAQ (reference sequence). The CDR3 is CASSSGIGRGEAFF. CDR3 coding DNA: TGTGCCAGCAGTTCGGGAATCGGACGGGGTGAAGCTTTCTTT.

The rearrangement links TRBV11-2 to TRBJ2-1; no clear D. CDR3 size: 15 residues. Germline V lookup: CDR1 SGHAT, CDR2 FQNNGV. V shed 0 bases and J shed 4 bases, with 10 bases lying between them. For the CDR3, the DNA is TGTGCCAGCAGCTTAGACTCGGTGACTTACAATGAGCAGTTCTTC. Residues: CASSLDSVTYNEQFF. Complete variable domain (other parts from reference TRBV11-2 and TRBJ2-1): EAGVAQSPRYKIIEKRQSVAFWCNPISGHATLYWYQQILGQGPKLLIQFQNNGVVDDSQLPKDRFSAERLKGVDSTLKIQPAKLEDSAVYLCASSLDSVTYNEQFFGPGTRLTVL.

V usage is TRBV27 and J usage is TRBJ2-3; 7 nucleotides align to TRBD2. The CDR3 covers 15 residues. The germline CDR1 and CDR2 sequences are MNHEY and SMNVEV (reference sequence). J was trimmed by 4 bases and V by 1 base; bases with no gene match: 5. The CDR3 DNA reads TGTGCCAGCAGTTTATGGGGGGAGGGCCCAGATACGCAGTATTTT. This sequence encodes CASSLWGEGPDTQYF.

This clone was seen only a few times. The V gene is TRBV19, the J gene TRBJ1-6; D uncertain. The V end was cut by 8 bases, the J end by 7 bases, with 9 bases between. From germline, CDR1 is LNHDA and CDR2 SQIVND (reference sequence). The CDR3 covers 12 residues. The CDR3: CASRGINSPLHF. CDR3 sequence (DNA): TGTGCCAGTCGAGGCATCAATTCACCCCTCCACTTT. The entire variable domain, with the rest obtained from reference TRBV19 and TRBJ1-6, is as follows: DGGITQSPKYLFRKEGQNVTLSCEQNLNHDAMYWYRQDPGQGLRLIYYSQIVNDFQKGDIAEGYSVSREKKESFPLTVTSAQKNPTAFYLCASRGINSPLHFGNGTRLTVT.